Each of the 18 T cell receptor beta chains below was sequenced from the same sample in a study of blood T cell repertoires in COVID-19. Libraries were prepared by immunoSEQ multiplex PCR; TCRdb keeps only in-frame clonotypes and omits some of them. Of approximately 150,000 clones detected, 87% appear once; the ten largest clones hold approximately 40%. Sequencing was done on a sample of peripheral blood. Source of these receptors: a man in his fifties or sixties who had recovered from COVID-19.

This sequence joins TRBV19 and TRBJ1-5, with 8 bases that match TRBD1. Trimming cost V 6 bases and J 4 bases; bases outside gene matches: 8. Germline V gene data show CDR1 as LNHDA and CDR2 as SQIVND (reference sequence). The CDR3 covers 15 residues. CDR3 protein: CASRSDRGSNQPQHF. The CDR3 DNA reads as TGTGCCAGTAGGAGCGACAGGGGCTCTAATCAGCCCCAGCATTTT.

The chain links TRBV6-5 to TRBJ1-2; possible D gene TRBD1, 6 bases. Germline assignment: CDR1 MNHEY and CDR2 SVGAGI. V dropped 5 bases and J dropped 1 base, with 14 bases sitting between them. The CDR3 loop spans 15 amino acids. The chain's CDR3 is CASSLQGPLNYGYTF. CDR3 nucleotides: TGTGCCAGCAGTCTCCAGGGGCCCCTTAACTATGGCTACACCTTC.

J is TRBJ2-4 and V is TRBV12-3 or TRBV12-4; D call uncertain. The V and J ends lost 4 bases and 4 bases respectively, with 2 bases between them. The CDR3 sequence is 11 residues long. The CDR3, as DNA: TGTGCCAGCAGTTCGAAAAACATTCAGTACTTC. Translated: CASSSKNIQYF.

The chain links TRBV7-2 to TRBJ2-7; a weak D match, TRBD1 (6 bases). CDR3 length equals 15 residues. Per the germline V gene, CDR1 is SGHTA and CDR2 is FQGNSA. V lost 5 bases and J lost 2, with 16 bases in between. This CDR3 is CASSHAGTRTYEQYF. CDR3 bases: TGTGCCAGCAGCCACGCCGGGACACGGACCTACGAGCAGTACTTC. The full variable domain, with the rest looked up from reference TRBV7-2 and TRBJ2-7, is GAGVSQSPSNKVTEKGKDVELRCDPISGHTALYWYRQSLGQGLEFLIYFQGNSAPDKSGLPSDRFSAERTGGSVSTLTIQRTQQEDSAVYLCASSHAGTRTYEQYFGPGTRLTVT.

The DNA for the CDR3 is TGCGCCAGCAGTCAATTTATTTTAGAGGGGGCGTCCGGAAACACCATATATTTT. Protein sequence: CASSQFILEGASGNTIYF. The gene calls are TRBV23-1 and TRBJ1-3; 7 bases match TRBD1. TRBV23-1 is reported as an ORF; its role is uncertain. This CDR3 has 18 amino acids. V shed 1 base, J shed 4 bases, and the junction held 13 bases outside the gene matches.

The rearrangement links TRBV7-2 to TRBJ2-7; TRBD2 aligns across 12 bases. With V trimmed by 4 bases and J by 3 bases, 4 bases remained unmatched. Germline V gene lookup returns CDR1 SGHTA and CDR2 FQGNSA. The CDR3 spans 15 residues. CDR3: CASSSRLAGVYEQYF. The CDR3 DNA sequence: TGTGCCAGCAGCTCCAGACTAGCGGGGGTCTACGAGCAGTACTTC.

The V and J genes are TRBV30 and TRBJ2-2; 7 bases agree with TRBD1. The CDR3 has 16 amino acids. CDR1 is GTSNPN and CDR2 is SVGIG in the germline V gene (reference sequence). The V and J ends lost 0 bases and 3 bases, in that order; junction bases with no gene match: 7. The DNA of the CDR3 is TGTGCCTGGAGTGTACCTTGGACAGGAGACACCGGGGAGCTGTTTTTT. It is translated as CAWSVPWTGDTGELFF.

The chain employs TRBV18 and TRBJ2-1, with D possibly being TRBD2 (6 bases). CDR1 and CDR2 from the germline V gene are KGHSH and LQKENI. Between the trimmed V and J ends, which lost 8 bases and 0 bases, there was a span of 23 bases. The CDR3 sequence is 18 residues long. The CDR3 here is CASLPVDYPPSSYNEQFF. The CDR3 DNA reads TGTGCCAGCCTTCCCGTGGACTATCCCCCGAGCTCCTACAATGAGCAGTTCTTC.

This clone is a singleton in its sample. This chain joins TRBV7-2 and TRBJ2-7, with 7 positions matching TRBD2. The CDR3 consists of 14 residues. Germline trimming cut 0 bases from V and 4 bases from J; bases unmatched to any gene: 3. CDR1 and CDR2 (germline): SGHTA, FQGNSA. The CDR3 sequence: CASSLASSGYEQYF. CDR3 DNA sequence: TGTGCCAGCAGCTTAGCGTCTAGCGGTTACGAGCAGTACTTC.

In DNA, the CDR3 is TGTGCCAGCTCACCAGACGGTCGTACAGGGACGGTTTATGGCTACACCTTC. Translated: CASSPDGRTGTVYGYTF. The chain employs TRBV18 and TRBJ1-2; D perhaps matches TRBD1 (6 bases). The germline CDR1 and CDR2 sequences are KGHSH and LQKENI. This CDR3 contains 17 residues. Trimming took 2 bases from V and 5 from J, leaving 21 bases between them.

This chain uses TRBV7-2 with TRBJ2-6; 11 bases are shared with TRBD1. CDR3 length: 17 amino acids. Per germline, CDR1 SGHTA and CDR2 FQGNSA. V was clipped by 3 bases and J by 3 bases; unmatched bases: 4. The CDR3 DNA reads TGTGCCAGCAGCTTCGGACAGGGGGCCTTTGGGGCCAACGTCCTGACTTTC. This translates into CASSFGQGAFGANVLTF.

V gene TRBV19 combines with J gene TRBJ1-6, with D possibly TRBD1 on 6 matching bases. V gave up 7 bases and J gave up 4 bases, with 8 bases separating them. This CDR3 is built from 13 residues. Germline CDR1 LNHDA, CDR2 SQIVND (reference sequence). CDR3 in amino acids: CASKQGYNSPLHF. CDR3 in DNA: TGTGCCAGTAAACAGGGTTATAATTCACCCCTCCACTTT.

Only one count was recorded for this clone. The rearrangement uses TRBV11-3 and TRBJ2-2, with 8 bases lining up with TRBD1. The CDR3 is made up of 16 amino acids. V gave up 6 bases and J gave up 2 bases; unmatched junction bases: 8. Germline V CDR1 and CDR2: SGHNT, YENEEA. The CDR3 sequence: CASSPRGQGNTGELFF. CDR3 bases: TGTGCCAGCAGTCCACGAGGACAGGGAAACACCGGGGAGCTGTTTTTT.

The V and J genes are TRBV7-3 and TRBJ2-1; 7 bases are a match to TRBD1. Germline CDR1 SGHTA, CDR2 FQGTGA. Trimming at V came to 5 bases and at J to 3 bases, leaving 7 bases not matched to a gene. This CDR3 region has 15 residues. The CDR3 nucleotides read TGTGCCAGCAGCGCCGACAGGGCTCTCTACAATGAGCAGTTCTTC. Its protein product is CASSADRALYNEQFF.

The rearrangement joins TRBV6-2 or TRBV6-3 to TRBJ2-1; 11 positions agree with TRBD2. The V segment lost 0 bases and the J segment 4 bases; nucleotides outside the gene matches: 5. Germline CDR1 and CDR2: MNHEY and SVGEGT. The CDR3 has 17 amino acids. The CDR3 coding sequence is TGTGCCAGCAGTTACTCGAGGGTAGCGGGGGGGTACAATGAGCAGTTCTTC. Translating it yields CASSYSRVAGGYNEQFF.

The chain combines TRBV6-5 with TRBJ2-4; TRBD2 agrees at 9 bases. The CDR3 is 15 amino acids. From germline, CDR1 is MNHEY and CDR2 SVGAGI. With V trimmed by 5 bases and J by 9 bases, 11 bases remained unmatched. CDR3 nucleotides: TGTGCCAGCAGTACGGTAGCGGGGGTGTTGGGCATTCAGTACTTC. Amino acids: CASSTVAGVLGIQYF.

The rearrangement uses TRBV27 and TRBJ2-7, with TRBD2 matching over 9 bases. The J segment lost 0 bases and the V segment lost 6 bases, leaving 18 bases of the junction unmatched. Germline CDR1 reads MNHEY; CDR2 reads SMNVEV (reference sequence). CDR3 length equals 19 residues. This CDR3 is CASSDVRPMSSGASYEQYF. As DNA, the CDR3 is TGTGCCAGCAGCGACGTCCGCCCGATGTCTAGCGGGGCCTCCTACGAGCAGTACTTC.

This clone was detected only a few times. The chain joins TRBV15 to TRBJ1-2; no reliable D call. This CDR3 region has 14 residues. Germline-derived CDR1 and CDR2 are LNHNV and YYDKDF (reference sequence). Deletions cut 0 bases from V and 4 bases from J, with 9 bases between. The CDR3 sequence: CATSRDERAYGYTF. The CDR3, as DNA: TGTGCCACCAGCAGAGATGAGAGGGCCTATGGCTACACCTTC.